The entry that follows covers one TCR beta chain sequence. Antigen: not known. An expansion of CD8+CD57+ cells by flow cytometry had been shown in patients chosen for sequencing. All patients had severe acquired aplastic anemia. The data were obtained in a study of CD8+CD57+ T cells in acquired aplastic anemia. The overall study: Each DNA sample taken from sorted CD4+ and CD8+ cells came to approximately 3 ug on average. Study conclusions and caveats: CD8+ Simpson's diversity in patients was not significantly different from that in controls. Patients and controls shared under 35 CD8+ CDR3 sequences, which appeared highly expressed in patients and within their immunodominant clones.

V was pared by 5 bases and J by 5 bases, with 10 bases between. The CDR3 contains 14 residues. The germline CDR1 and CDR2 sequences are LNHDA and SQIVND (reference sequence). The study profiled TCR beta VDJ and CDR3 using genomic DNA as template. TCRdb redid the calling of the reads with MiXCR, one entry per CDR3 protein. The table records 150,000 to 200,000 distinct CDR3 sequences, approximately 51% of them present only once. Specimen: sorted CD4+, CD8+, or CD8+CD57+ T cells (not recorded which) from PBMCs. The receptor comes from a human donor with aplastic anemia. V is TRBV19 and J is TRBJ1-6; D not certain. The CDR3 bases are TGTGCCAGTAGTTTGCAGGCCCATAATTCACCCCTCCACTTT. Protein: CASSLQAHNSPLHF.